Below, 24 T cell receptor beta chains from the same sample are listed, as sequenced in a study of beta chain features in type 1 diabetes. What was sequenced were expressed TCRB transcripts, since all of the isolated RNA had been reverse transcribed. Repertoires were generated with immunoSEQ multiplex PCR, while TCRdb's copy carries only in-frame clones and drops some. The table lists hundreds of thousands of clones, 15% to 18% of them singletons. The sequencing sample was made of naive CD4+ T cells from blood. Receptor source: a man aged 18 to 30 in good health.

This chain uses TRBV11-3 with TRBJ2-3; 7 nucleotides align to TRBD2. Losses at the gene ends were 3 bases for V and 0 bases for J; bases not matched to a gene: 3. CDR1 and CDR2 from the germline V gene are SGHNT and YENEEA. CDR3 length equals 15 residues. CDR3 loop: CASSFSGESTDTQYF. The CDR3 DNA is TGTGCCAGCAGCTTCAGCGGGGAGAGCACAGATACGCAGTATTTT.

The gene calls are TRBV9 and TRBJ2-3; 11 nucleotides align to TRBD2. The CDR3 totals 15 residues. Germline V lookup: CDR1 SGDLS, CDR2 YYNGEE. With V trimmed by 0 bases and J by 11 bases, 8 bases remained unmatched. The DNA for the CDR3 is TGTGCCAGCAGCGTAGAAGACCTAGCGGGGGGCGAGCAGTATTTT. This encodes CASSVEDLAGGEQYF.

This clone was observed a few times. CDR3 bases: TGTGCCAGCTCACCTGGGACACAAAACTACGAGCAGTACTTC. Translating gives CASSPGTQNYEQYF. This sequence joins TRBV18 and TRBJ2-7; D perhaps matches TRBD1 (6 bases). V lost 3 bases and J 3 bases, leaving 12 bases between the germline ends. Germline loops: CDR1 KGHSH, CDR2 LQKENI. This CDR3 has 14 residues.

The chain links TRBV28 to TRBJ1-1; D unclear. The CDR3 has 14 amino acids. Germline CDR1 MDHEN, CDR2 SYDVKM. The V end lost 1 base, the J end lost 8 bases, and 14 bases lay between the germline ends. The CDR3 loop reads CASSLLFGKVEAFF. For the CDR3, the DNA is TGTGCCAGCAGTTTATTATTTGGCAAGGTAGAAGCTTTCTTT.

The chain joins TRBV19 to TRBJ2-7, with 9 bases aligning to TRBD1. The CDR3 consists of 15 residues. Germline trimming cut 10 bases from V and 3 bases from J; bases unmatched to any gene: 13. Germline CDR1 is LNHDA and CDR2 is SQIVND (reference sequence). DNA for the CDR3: TGTGCCAATTCGGGACAGGGATTCCAGTTCTACGAGCAGTACTTC. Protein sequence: CANSGQGFQFYEQYF.

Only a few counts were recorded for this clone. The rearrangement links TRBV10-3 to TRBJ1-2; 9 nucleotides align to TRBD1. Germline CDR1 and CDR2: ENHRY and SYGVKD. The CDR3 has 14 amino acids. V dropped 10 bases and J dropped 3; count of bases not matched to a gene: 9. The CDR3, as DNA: TGTGCCACTTGGAGGGGGACAGGGTACTATGGCTACACCTTC. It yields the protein CATWRGTGYYGYTF.

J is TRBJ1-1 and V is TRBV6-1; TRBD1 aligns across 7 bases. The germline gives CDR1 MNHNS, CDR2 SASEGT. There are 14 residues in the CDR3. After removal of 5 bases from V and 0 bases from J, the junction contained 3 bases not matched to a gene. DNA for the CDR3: TGTGCCAGCAGTCGGGACAGACTGAACACTGAAGCTTTCTTT. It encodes CASSRDRLNTEAFF.

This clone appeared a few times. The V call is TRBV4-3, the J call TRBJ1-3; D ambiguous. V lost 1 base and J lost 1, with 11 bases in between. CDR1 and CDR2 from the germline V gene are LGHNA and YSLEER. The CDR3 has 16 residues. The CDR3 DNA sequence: TGCGCCAGCAGCCAAGCTCCCGGAGTGTCTGGAAACACCATATATTTT. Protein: CASSQAPGVSGNTIYF.

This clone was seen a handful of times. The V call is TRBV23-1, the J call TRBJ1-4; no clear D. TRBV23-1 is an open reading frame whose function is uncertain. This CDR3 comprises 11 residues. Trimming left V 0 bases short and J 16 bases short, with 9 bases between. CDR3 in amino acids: CASSQSGGWFF. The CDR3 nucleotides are TGCGCCAGCAGTCAATCGGGAGGGTGGTTTTTT.

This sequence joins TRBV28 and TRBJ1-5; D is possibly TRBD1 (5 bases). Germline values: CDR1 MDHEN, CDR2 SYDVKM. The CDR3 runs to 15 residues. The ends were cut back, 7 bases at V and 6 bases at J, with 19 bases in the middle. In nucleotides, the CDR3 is TGTGCCAGCACTCGTGGGGGGAGTAAAAGTCAGCCCCAGCATTTT. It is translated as CASTRGGSKSQPQHF. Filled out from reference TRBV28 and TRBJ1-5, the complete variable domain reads DVKVTQSSRYLVKRTGEKVFLECVQDMDHENMFWYRQDPGLGLRLIYFSYDVKMKEKGDIPEGYSVSREKKERFSLILESASTNQTSMYLCASTRGGSKSQPQHFGDGTRLSIL.

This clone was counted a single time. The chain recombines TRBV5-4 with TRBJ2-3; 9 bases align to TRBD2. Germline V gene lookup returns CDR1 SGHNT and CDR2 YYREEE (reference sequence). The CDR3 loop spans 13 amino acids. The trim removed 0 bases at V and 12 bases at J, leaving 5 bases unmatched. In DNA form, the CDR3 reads TGTGCCAGCAGCTTGGATGCCGGGACTAGCCAGTATTTT. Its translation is CASSLDAGTSQYF. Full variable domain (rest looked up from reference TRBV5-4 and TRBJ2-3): ETGVTQSPTHLIKTRGQQVTLRCSSQSGHNTVSWYQQALGQGPQFIFQYYREEENGRGNFPPRFSGLQFPNYSSELNVNALELDDSALYLCASSLDAGTSQYFGPGTRLTVL.

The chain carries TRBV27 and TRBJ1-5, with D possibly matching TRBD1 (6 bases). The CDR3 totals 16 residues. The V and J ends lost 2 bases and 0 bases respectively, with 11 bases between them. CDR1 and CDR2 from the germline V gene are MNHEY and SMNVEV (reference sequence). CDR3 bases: TGTGCCAGCAGTTTAAGGGGGGAATATAGCAATCAGCCCCAGCATTTT. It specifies CASSLRGEYSNQPQHF.

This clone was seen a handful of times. The CDR3 reads CASSLEGWANVLTF. DNA of the CDR3: TGTGCCAGCAGCTTAGAGGGCTGGGCCAACGTCCTGACTTTC. The chain employs TRBV7-2 and TRBJ2-6; D unresolved. The CDR3 is 14 residues long. V shed 1 base and J shed 5 bases, with 6 bases lying between them. The germline gives CDR1 SGHTA, CDR2 FQGNSA.

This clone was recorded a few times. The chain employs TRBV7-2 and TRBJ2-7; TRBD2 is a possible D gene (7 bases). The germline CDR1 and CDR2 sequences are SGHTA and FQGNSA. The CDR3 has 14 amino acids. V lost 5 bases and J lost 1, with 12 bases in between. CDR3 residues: CASSRGGVSYEQYF. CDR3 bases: TGTGCCAGCAGCAGGGGGGGAGTGTCCTACGAGCAGTACTTC.

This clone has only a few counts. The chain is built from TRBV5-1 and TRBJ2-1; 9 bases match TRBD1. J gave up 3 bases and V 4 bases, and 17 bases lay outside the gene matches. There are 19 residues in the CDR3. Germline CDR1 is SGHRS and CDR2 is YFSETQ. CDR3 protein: CASSLSRDRVRINYNEQFF. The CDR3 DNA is TGCGCCAGCAGCCTAAGCCGGGACAGGGTGCGAATCAACTACAATGAGCAGTTCTTC.

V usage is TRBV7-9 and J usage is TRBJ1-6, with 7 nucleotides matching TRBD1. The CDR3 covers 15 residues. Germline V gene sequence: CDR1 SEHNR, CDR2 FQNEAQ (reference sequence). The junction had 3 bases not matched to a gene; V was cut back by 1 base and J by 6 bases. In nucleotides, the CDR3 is TGTGCCAGCAGCTTAGGTCACAGGGGTAATTCACCCCTCCACTTT. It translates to CASSLGHRGNSPLHF.

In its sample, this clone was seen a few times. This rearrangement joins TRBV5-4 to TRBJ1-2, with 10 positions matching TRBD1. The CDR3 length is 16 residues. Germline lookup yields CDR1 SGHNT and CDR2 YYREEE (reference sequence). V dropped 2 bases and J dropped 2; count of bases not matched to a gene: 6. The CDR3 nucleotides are TGTGCCAGCAGCTTTGCTCCGGGACAGGGGAACTATGGCTACACCTTC. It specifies CASSFAPGQGNYGYTF.

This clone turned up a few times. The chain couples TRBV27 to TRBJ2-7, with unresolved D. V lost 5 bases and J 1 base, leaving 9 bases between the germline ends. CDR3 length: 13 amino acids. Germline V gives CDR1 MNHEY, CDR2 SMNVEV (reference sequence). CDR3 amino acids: CASSMLGSYEQYF. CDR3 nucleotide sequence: TGTGCCAGCAGTATGTTAGGGTCCTACGAGCAGTACTTC.

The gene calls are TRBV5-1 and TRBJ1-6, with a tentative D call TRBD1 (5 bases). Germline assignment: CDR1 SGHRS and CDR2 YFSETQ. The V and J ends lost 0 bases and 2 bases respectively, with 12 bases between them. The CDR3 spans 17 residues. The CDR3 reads CASSLDPPGTYNSPLHF. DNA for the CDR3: TGCGCCAGCAGCTTGGACCCTCCAGGGACCTATAATTCACCCCTCCACTTT.

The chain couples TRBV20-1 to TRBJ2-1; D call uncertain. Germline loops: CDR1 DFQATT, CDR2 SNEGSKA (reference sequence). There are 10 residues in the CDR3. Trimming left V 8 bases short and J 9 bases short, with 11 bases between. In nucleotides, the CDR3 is TGCAGTTTTACGATGATTGAGCAGTTCTTC. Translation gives CSFTMIEQFF.

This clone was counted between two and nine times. The CDR3 coding sequence is TGTGCCAGCAGTTTTGGGAGAACGGGGTACAATGAGCAGTTCTTC. Translating it yields CASSFGRTGYNEQFF. The rearrangement joins TRBV27 to TRBJ2-1, with a weak D call TRBD2 (5 bases). Trimming pared 3 bases from V and 4 bases from J, leaving 13 bases between. The CDR3 runs 15 residues. CDR1 and CDR2 from the germline V gene are MNHEY and SMNVEV (reference sequence).

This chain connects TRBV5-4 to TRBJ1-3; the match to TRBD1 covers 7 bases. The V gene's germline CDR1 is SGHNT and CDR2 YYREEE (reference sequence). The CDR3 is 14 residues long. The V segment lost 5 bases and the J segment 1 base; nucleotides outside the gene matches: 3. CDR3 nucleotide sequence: TGTGCCAGCAGAGACAGGGTGTCTGGAAACACCATATATTTT. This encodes CASRDRVSGNTIYF. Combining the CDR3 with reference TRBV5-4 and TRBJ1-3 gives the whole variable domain ETGVTQSPTHLIKTRGQQVTLRCSSQSGHNTVSWYQQALGQGPQFIFQYYREEENGRGNFPPRFSGLQFPNYSSELNVNALELDDSALYLCASRDRVSGNTIYFGEGSWLTVV.

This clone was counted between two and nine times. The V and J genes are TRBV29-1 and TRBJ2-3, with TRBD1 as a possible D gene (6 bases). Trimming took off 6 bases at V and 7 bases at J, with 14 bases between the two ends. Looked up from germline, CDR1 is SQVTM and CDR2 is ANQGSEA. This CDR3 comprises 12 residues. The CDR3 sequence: CSVRTTGYTQYF. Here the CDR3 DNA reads TGCAGCGTCCGAACCACAGGGTATACGCAGTATTTT.

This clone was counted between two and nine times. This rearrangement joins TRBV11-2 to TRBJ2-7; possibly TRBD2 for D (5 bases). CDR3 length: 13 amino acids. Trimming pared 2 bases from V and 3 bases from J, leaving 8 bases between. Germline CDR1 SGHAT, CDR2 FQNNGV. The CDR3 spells CASSLTRDYEQYF. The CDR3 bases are TGTGCCAGCAGCTTAACGAGGGACTACGAGCAGTACTTC.